The next 11 T cell receptor beta chains were all read from a single sample in a study of blood T cell repertoires in COVID-19 (dated by TCRdb to 2020 to 2022). Library method: the immunoSEQ multiplex PCR assay. Not all clones reach the TCRdb copy of this immuneACCESS table, which keeps in-frame sequences only. Checked studies attribute under half of the gap to unresolved V genes and leave the rest unexplained. In all, the sample holds around 170,000 clones, and approximately 84% of those were seen once. About 14% of the sample goes to the ten largest clones. The sample consisted of peripheral blood. Receptors originate from a man aged 18 to 29 with active or convalescent COVID-19.

This chain uses TRBV5-5 with TRBJ1-5; D gene uncertain. The V gene lost 0 bases and the J gene lost 2 bases, with 6 bases spanning the gap. Germline values: CDR1 SGHKS, CDR2 YYEKEE (reference sequence). The CDR3 length is 14 residues. The CDR3 nucleotides read TGTGCCAGCAGCTTGGAGAGGGGCAATCAGCCCCAGCATTTT. This sequence encodes CASSLERGNQPQHF.

This clone was seen a handful of times. The rearrangement uses TRBV11-1 and TRBJ2-1; 11 bases line up with TRBD2. V was pared by 1 base and J by 7 bases, with 6 bases of the junction left unmatched. Germline assignment: CDR1 SGHAT and CDR2 FQDESV (reference sequence). The CDR3 sequence is 16 residues long. CDR3 sequence reads: CASSLGAGTSGNEQFF. Here the CDR3 DNA reads TGTGCCAGCAGCTTAGGGGCCGGGACTAGCGGTAATGAGCAGTTCTTC.

The chain is built from TRBV28 and TRBJ2-2, with D unclear. Per the germline V gene, CDR1 is MDHEN and CDR2 is SYDVKM. The CDR3 sequence is 15 residues long. Deletions cut 3 bases from V and 2 bases from J, with 10 bases between. DNA of the CDR3: TGTGCCAGCAGTTTCCTATTCGGTAACACCGGGGAGCTGTTTTTT. This gives the protein CASSFLFGNTGELFF. Full variable domain (outside the CDR3, taken from reference TRBV28 and TRBJ2-2): DVKVTQSSRYLVKRTGEKVFLECVQDMDHENMFWYRQDPGLGLRLIYFSYDVKMKEKGDIPEGYSVSREKKERFSLILESASTNQTSMYLCASSFLFGNTGELFFGEGSRLTVL.

This clone came up once. This chain links TRBV5-1 with TRBJ2-5; weak D call: TRBD2 (6 bases). CDR1 is SGHRS and CDR2 is YFSETQ in the germline V gene. The V and J ends lost 2 bases and 3 bases respectively, with 8 bases between them. The length of the CDR3 is 13 residues. For the CDR3, the DNA is TGCGCCAGCAGCTTCTCGGGAGAAGAGACCCAGTACTTC. It encodes CASSFSGEETQYF.

J is TRBJ2-3 and V is TRBV29-1, with 9 positions matching TRBD2. Germline lookup yields CDR1 SQVTM and CDR2 ANQGSEA. There are 14 residues in the CDR3. The V and J ends lost 5 bases and 3 bases, in that order; junction bases with no gene match: 6. The CDR3 region is CSVQGLAGTDTQYF. CDR3 nucleotides: TGCAGCGTTCAAGGGCTAGCGGGGACAGATACGCAGTATTTT.

J is TRBJ1-5 and V is TRBV7-6; TRBD1 matches 7 bases. V shed 3 bases and J 6 bases; nucleotides not matched to a gene: 8. Germline V gene lookup returns CDR1 SGHVS and CDR2 FNYEAQ. There are 15 residues in the CDR3. Written as DNA, the CDR3 is TGTGCCAGCAGCTTGGGTGAGGGGGCCCGTCAGCCCCAGCATTTT. Translated, it gives CASSLGEGARQPQHF.

The CDR3 DNA reads as TGTGCCACCAGCAGGGGGACAGGGACTTACAATGAGCAGTTCTTC. This encodes CATSRGTGTYNEQFF. The V and J genes are TRBV15 and TRBJ2-1; 9 bases align to TRBD1. The CDR3 consists of 15 residues. CDR1 and CDR2 from the germline V gene are LNHNV and YYDKDF (reference sequence). Losses at the gene ends were 3 bases for V and 4 bases for J; bases not matched to a gene: 4.

This clone came up once. The CDR3 loop is CAWSRGGRADTQYF. CDR3 nucleotides: TGTGCCTGGAGTCGAGGAGGTCGTGCAGATACGCAGTATTTT. This chain connects TRBV30 to TRBJ2-3; D is possibly TRBD2 (5 bases). Trimming left V 2 bases short and J 4 bases short, with 13 bases between. Per germline, CDR1 GTSNPN and CDR2 SVGIG (reference sequence). This CDR3 spans 14 amino acids.

The chain combines TRBV6-6 with TRBJ1-1, with 7 positions matching TRBD1. Germline trimming cut 6 bases from V and 5 bases from J; bases unmatched to any gene: 15. This CDR3 spans 16 amino acids. The germline gives CDR1 MNHNY, CDR2 SVGAGI (reference sequence). The CDR3 DNA reads TGTGCCAGCAGGGACAAATTGAGACAGGGTAATACTGAAGCTTTCTTT. This sequence encodes CASRDKLRQGNTEAFF.

CDR3 nucleotide sequence: TGTGCCAGCAGCGGGACTGACCCCTACGAGCAGTACTTC. Protein sequence: CASSGTDPYEQYF. The J gene is TRBJ2-7, the V gene TRBV2; maybe TRBD2 (6 bases). Trimming left V 6 bases short and J 2 bases short, with 11 bases between. Per germline, CDR1 SNHLY and CDR2 FYNNEI. CDR3 length: 13 amino acids.

This chain joins TRBV3-1 (or the pseudogene TRBV3-2) and TRBJ2-3; 7 positions agree with TRBD2. The junction had 12 bases not matched to a gene; V was cut back by 6 bases and J by 6 bases. This CDR3 comprises 15 residues. CDR1 and CDR2 (germline): LGHDT, YNNKEL (reference sequence). This CDR3 reads CASSLLSGSADTQYF. The CDR3 DNA is TGTGCCAGCAGTCTTCTTAGCGGGTCGGCGGATACGCAGTATTTT.